Listed below are T cell receptor beta chains from one sample, sequenced in a study of shared clonotypes between healthy human individuals. The repertoire was sequenced with immunoSEQ multiplex PCR; TCRdb's copy has only in-frame clones and lacks some. The sample includes 500,000 or so clones, roughly 95% seen only once; the top ten take around 0.066%. The sequenced material came from naive CD4+ T cells sorted from blood. The origin of the receptors is a woman aged 25 to 39 in good health. The CDR3 runs from the conserved cysteine through the conserved F or W. Fields, in order: CDR3 protein, CDR3 DNA, V gene, D gene, J gene, clone size. The D gene is left open where the match is weak. Not all rows give a size; the values are once, few, many and, for expanded clones, a class.

CDR3 protein: CASSLLGTGVLGYTF; CDR3 DNA: TGTGCCAGCAGCCTGCTCGGGACAGGGGTACTCGGCTACACCTTC; V gene: TRBV5-8; D gene: TRBD1; J gene: TRBJ1-2; clone size: -
CDR3 protein: CASSRTSGSTGELFF; CDR3 DNA: TGCGCCAGCAGCCGGACTAGCGGGTCCACCGGGGAGCTGTTTTTT; V gene: TRBV4-1; D gene: TRBD2; J gene: TRBJ2-2; clone size: -
CDR3 protein: CASSLGGDRNQPQHF; CDR3 DNA: TGTGCCAGCAGTTTGGGGGGTGATCGCAATCAGCCCCAGCATTTT; V gene: TRBV6-6; D gene: -; J gene: TRBJ1-5; clone size: -
CDR3 protein: CASSADMGEKLFF; CDR3 DNA: TGTGCCAGCAGCGCGGACATGGGGGAAAAACTGTTTTTT; V gene: TRBV7-2; D gene: -; J gene: TRBJ1-4; clone size: -
CDR3 protein: CASSIAGSGNTIYF; CDR3 DNA: TGTGCCAGTAGTATAGCAGGCTCCGGAAACACCATATATTTT; V gene: TRBV19; D gene: -; J gene: TRBJ1-3; clone size: -
CDR3 protein: CSVGRRLNTEAFF; CDR3 DNA: TGCAGCGTTGGAAGACGGTTGAACACTGAAGCTTTCTTT; V gene: TRBV29-1; D gene: -; J gene: TRBJ1-1; clone size: once
CDR3 protein: CATSRKTSGQETQYF; CDR3 DNA: TGTGCCACCAGCAGAAAGACTAGCGGACAAGAGACCCAGTACTTC; V gene: TRBV15; D gene: TRBD2; J gene: TRBJ2-5; clone size: -
CDR3 protein: CASGQVEETQYF; CDR3 DNA: TGTGCCAGTGGACAGGTAGAAGAGACCCAGTACTTC; V gene: TRBV19; D gene: TRBD1; J gene: TRBJ2-5; clone size: -
CDR3 protein: CASSWTSGTQYF; CDR3 DNA: TGTGCCAGCAGTTGGACTAGCGGAACGCAGTATTTT; V gene: TRBV11-3; D gene: TRBD2; J gene: TRBJ2-3; clone size: -
CDR3 protein: CASSFWEQETQYF; CDR3 DNA: TGTGCCAGCAGCTTTTGGGAACAAGAGACCCAGTACTTC; V gene: TRBV7-2; D gene: -; J gene: TRBJ2-5; clone size: -
CDR3 protein: CASSLRAAVYEQYF; CDR3 DNA: TGTGCCAGCAGTTTAAGGGCTGCCGTCTACGAGCAGTACTTC; V gene: TRBV28; D gene: -; J gene: TRBJ2-7; clone size: -
CDR3 protein: CSVIGQVGNTEAFF; CDR3 DNA: TGCAGCGTGATCGGACAGGTGGGGAACACTGAAGCTTTCTTT; V gene: TRBV29-1; D gene: TRBD1; J gene: TRBJ1-1; clone size: once
CDR3 protein: CASSQSAADTQYF; CDR3 DNA: TGCGCCAGCAGCCAAAGCGCTGCAGATACGCAGTATTTT; V gene: TRBV4-1; D gene: -; J gene: TRBJ2-3; clone size: -
CDR3 protein: CASSFRTSGSYEQYF; CDR3 DNA: TGTGCCAGCAGCTTTAGGACTAGCGGGAGCTACGAGCAGTACTTC; V gene: TRBV7-9; D gene: TRBD2; J gene: TRBJ2-7; clone size: -
CDR3 protein: CASRRQNHSPLHF; CDR3 DNA: TGTGCCAGCCGTAGGCAGAACCATTCACCCCTCCACTTT; V gene: TRBV6-5; D gene: -; J gene: TRBJ1-6; clone size: -
CDR3 protein: CSGQKGIQETQYF; CDR3 DNA: TGCAGCGGGCAGAAGGGGATTCAAGAGACCCAGTACTTC; V gene: TRBV29-1; D gene: -; J gene: TRBJ2-5; clone size: -
CDR3 protein: CASRGASGETYEQYF; CDR3 DNA: TGTGCCAGCAGGGGTGCTAGCGGGGAAACCTACGAGCAGTACTTC; V gene: TRBV6-1; D gene: TRBD2; J gene: TRBJ2-7; clone size: -
CDR3 protein: CASSSPLGQGAYGYTF; CDR3 DNA: TGTGCCAGCAGCTCCCCTCTAGGACAGGGGGCTTATGGCTACACCTTC; V gene: TRBV13; D gene: TRBD1; J gene: TRBJ1-2; clone size: -
CDR3 protein: CASSLGAGAPGQETQYF; CDR3 DNA: TGCGCCAGCAGCTTGGGGGCCGGGGCCCCAGGACAAGAGACCCAGTACTTC; V gene: TRBV5-1; D gene: -; J gene: TRBJ2-5; clone size: once
CDR3 protein: CASINRGWNTEAFF; CDR3 DNA: TGCGCCAGCATAAACAGGGGTTGGAACACTGAAGCTTTCTTT; V gene: TRBV23-1; D gene: TRBD1; J gene: TRBJ1-1; clone size: -
CDR3 protein: CASSQEGGRNTGELFF; CDR3 DNA: TGTGCCAGCAGCCAAGAAGGGGGGAGAAATACCGGGGAGCTGTTTTTT; V gene: TRBV4-2; D gene: -; J gene: TRBJ2-2; clone size: once
CDR3 protein: CASSEVRGGGYEQYF; CDR3 DNA: TGTGCCAGCAGTGAAGTTCGAGGGGGCGGTTACGAGCAGTACTTC; V gene: TRBV2; D gene: TRBD1; J gene: TRBJ2-7; clone size: once